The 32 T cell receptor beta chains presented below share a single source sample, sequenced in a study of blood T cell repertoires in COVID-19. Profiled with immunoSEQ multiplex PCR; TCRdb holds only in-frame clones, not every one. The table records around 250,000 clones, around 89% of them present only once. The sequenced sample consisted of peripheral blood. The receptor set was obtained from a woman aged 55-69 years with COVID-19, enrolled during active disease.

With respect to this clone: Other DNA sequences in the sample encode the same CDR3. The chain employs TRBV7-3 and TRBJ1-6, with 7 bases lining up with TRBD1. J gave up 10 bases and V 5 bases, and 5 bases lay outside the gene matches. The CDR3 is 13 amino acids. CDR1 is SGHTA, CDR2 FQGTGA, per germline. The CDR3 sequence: CASSRDRESPLHF. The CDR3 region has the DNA TGTGCCAGCAGCCGGGACAGAGAATCACCCCTCCACTTT.

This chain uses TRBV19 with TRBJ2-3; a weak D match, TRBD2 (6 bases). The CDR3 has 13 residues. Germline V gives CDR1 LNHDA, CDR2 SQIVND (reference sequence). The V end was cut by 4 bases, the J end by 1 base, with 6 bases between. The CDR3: CASSTGGTDTQYF. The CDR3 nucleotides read TGTGCCAGTAGTACGGGGGGCACAGATACGCAGTATTTT.

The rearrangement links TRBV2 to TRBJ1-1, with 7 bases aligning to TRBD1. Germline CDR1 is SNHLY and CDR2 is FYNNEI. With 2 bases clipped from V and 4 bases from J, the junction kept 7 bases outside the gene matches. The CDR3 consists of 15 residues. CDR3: CASSENEGAVTEAFF. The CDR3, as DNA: TGTGCCAGCAGTGAAAACGAGGGGGCGGTCACTGAAGCTTTCTTT.

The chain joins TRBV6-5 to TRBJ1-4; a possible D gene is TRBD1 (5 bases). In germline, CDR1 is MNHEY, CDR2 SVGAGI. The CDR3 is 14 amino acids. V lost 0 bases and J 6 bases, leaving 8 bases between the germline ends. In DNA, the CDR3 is TGTGCCAGCAGTTACTCCCAGGGTGATGAAAAACTGTTTTTT. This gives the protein CASSYSQGDEKLFF.

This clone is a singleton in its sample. The CDR3: CASSQVRGGYGYTF. The DNA for the CDR3 is TGCGCCAGCAGCCAAGTCAGGGGCGGCTATGGCTACACCTTC. This chain uses TRBV4-1 with TRBJ1-2; D possibly corresponds to TRBD1 (6 bases). V was cut by 1 base and J by 4 bases, with 10 bases left in between. The CDR3 extends over 14 amino acids. The germline V gene has CDR1 MGHRA and CDR2 YSYEKL.

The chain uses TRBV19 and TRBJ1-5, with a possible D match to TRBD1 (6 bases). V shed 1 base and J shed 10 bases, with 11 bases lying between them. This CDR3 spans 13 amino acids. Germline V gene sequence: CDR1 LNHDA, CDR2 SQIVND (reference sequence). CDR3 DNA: TGTGCCAGTAGTATAGGGGCGGACAGCCCCCAGCATTTT. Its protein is CASSIGADSPQHF.

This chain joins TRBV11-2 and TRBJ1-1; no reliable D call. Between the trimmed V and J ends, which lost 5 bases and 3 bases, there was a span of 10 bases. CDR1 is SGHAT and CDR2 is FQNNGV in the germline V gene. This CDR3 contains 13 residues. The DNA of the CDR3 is TGTGCCAGCAGCGTTCAGGTGGACACTGAAGCTTTCTTT. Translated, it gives CASSVQVDTEAFF.

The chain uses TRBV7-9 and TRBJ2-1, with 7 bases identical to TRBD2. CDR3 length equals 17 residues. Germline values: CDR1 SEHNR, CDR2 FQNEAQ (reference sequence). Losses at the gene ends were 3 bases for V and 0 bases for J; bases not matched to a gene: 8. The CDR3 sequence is CASSLFLAESSYNEQFF. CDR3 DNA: TGTGCCAGCAGCTTGTTTCTAGCGGAGAGCTCCTACAATGAGCAGTTCTTC.

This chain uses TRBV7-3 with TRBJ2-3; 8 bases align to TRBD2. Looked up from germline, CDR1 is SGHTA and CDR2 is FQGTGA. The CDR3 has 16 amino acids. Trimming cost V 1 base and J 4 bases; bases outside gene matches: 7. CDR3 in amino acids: CASSLMPGGTADTQYF. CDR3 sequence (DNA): TGTGCCAGCAGCTTAATGCCGGGGGGGACGGCAGATACGCAGTATTTT.

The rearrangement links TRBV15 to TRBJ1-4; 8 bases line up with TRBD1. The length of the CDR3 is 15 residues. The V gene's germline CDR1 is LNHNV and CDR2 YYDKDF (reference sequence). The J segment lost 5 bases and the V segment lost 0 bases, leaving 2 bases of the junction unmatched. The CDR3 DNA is TGTGCCACCAGCAGAGATGGACAGGGAAATGAAAAACTGTTTTTT. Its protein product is CATSRDGQGNEKLFF. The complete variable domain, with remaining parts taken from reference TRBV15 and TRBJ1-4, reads DAMVIQNPRYQVTQFGKPVTLSCSQTLNHNVMYWYQQKSSQAPKLLFHYYDKDFNNEADTPDNFQSRRPNTSFCFLDIRSPGLGDTAMYLCATSRDGQGNEKLFFGSGTQLSVL.

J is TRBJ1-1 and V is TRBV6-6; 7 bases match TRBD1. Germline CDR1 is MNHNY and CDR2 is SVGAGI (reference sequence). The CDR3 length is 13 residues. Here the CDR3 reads CVLGQSMNTEAFF. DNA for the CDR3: TGTGTTTTGGGACAGTCCATGAACACTGAAGCTTTCTTT.

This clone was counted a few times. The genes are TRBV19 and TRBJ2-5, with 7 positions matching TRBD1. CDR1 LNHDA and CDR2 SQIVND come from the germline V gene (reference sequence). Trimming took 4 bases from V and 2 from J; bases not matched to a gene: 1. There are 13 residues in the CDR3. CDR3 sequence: CASSRGQQETQYF. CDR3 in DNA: TGTGCCAGTAGTAGGGGACAGCAAGAGACCCAGTACTTC.

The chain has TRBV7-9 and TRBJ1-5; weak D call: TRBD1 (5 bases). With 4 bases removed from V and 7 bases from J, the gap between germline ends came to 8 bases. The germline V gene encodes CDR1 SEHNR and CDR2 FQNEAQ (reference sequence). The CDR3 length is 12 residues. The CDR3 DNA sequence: TGTGCCAGCAGCTACGGACAACAGCCCCAGCATTTT. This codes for CASSYGQQPQHF.

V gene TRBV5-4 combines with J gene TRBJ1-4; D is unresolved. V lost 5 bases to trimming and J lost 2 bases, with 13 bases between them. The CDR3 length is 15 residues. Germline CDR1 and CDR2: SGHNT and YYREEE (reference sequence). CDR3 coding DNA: TGTGCCAGCAGTTTAACTGGGAGGACTAATGAAAAACTGTTTTTT. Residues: CASSLTGRTNEKLFF.

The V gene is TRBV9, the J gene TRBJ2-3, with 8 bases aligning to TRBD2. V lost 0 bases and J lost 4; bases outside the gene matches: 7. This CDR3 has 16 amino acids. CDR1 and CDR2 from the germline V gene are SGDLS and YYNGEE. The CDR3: CASSVAGGGFPDTQYF. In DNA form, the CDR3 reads TGTGCCAGCAGCGTAGCCGGGGGGGGATTCCCAGATACGCAGTATTTT. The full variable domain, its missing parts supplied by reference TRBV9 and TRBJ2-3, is DSGVTQTPKHLITATGQRVTLRCSPRSGDLSVYWYQQSLDQGLQFLIQYYNGEERAKGNILERFSAQQFPDLHSELNLSSLELGDSALYFCASSVAGGGFPDTQYFGPGTRLTVL.

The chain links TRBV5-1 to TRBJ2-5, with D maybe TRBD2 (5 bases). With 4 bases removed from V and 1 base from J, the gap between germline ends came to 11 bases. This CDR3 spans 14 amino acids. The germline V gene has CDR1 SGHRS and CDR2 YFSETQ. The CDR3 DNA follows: TGCGCCAGCAGCCCGGGGATCCCCCAAGAGACCCAGTACTTC. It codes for CASSPGIPQETQYF. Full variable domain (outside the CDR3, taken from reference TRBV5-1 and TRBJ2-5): KAGVTQTPRYLIKTRGQQVTLSCSPISGHRSVSWYQQTPGQGLQFLFEYFSETQRNKGNFPGRFSGRQFSNSRSEMNVSTLELGDSALYLCASSPGIPQETQYFGPGTRLLVL.

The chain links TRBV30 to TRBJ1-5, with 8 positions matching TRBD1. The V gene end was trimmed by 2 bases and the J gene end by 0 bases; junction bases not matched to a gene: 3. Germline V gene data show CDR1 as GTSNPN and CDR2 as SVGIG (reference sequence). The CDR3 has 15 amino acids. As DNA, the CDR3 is TGTGCCTGGAGTCTGACAGGGGATAGCAATCAGCCCCAGCATTTT. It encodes CAWSLTGDSNQPQHF.

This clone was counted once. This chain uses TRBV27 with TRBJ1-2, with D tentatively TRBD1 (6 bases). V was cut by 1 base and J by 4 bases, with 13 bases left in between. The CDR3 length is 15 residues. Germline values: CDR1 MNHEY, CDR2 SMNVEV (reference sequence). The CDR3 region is CASSLFPGEGYGYTF. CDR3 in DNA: TGTGCCAGCAGTTTATTCCCAGGGGAGGGCTATGGCTACACCTTC.

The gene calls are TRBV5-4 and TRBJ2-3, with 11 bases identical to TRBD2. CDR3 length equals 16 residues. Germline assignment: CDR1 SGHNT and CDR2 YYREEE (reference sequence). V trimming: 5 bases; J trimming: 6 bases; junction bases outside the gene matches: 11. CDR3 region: CASSPRPSGGRDTQYF. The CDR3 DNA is TGTGCCAGCAGTCCTCGGCCTAGCGGGGGGAGGGATACGCAGTATTTT. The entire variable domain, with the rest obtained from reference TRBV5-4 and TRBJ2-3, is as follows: ETGVTQSPTHLIKTRGQQVTLRCSSQSGHNTVSWYQQALGQGPQFIFQYYREEENGRGNFPPRFSGLQFPNYSSELNVNALELDDSALYLCASSPRPSGGRDTQYFGPGTRLTVL.

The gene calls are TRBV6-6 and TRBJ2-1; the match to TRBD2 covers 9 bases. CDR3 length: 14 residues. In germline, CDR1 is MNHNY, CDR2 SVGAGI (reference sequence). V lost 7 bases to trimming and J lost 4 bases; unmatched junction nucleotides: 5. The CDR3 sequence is CASNSGGPYNEQFF. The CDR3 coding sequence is TGTGCCAGCAATAGCGGGGGACCTTACAATGAGCAGTTCTTC.

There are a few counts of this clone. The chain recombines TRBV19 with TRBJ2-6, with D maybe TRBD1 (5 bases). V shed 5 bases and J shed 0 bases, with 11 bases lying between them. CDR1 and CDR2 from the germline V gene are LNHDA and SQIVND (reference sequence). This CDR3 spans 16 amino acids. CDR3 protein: CASSYGRASGANVLTF. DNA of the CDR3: TGTGCCAGTAGTTATGGCAGGGCCTCTGGGGCCAACGTCCTGACTTTC.

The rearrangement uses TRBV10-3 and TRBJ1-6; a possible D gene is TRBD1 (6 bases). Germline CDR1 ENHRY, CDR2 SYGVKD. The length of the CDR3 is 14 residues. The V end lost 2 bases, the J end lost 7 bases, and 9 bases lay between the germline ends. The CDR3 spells CAISETGNNSPLHF. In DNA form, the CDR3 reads TGTGCCATCAGTGAGACAGGGAACAATTCACCCCTCCACTTT.

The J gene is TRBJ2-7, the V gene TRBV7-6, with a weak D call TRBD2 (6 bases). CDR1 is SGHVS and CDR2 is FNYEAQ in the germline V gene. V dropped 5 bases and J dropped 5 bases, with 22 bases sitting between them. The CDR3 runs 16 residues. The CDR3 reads CASSPNWAGRGNEQYF. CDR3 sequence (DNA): TGTGCCAGCAGCCCCAACTGGGCAGGTCGGGGGAACGAGCAGTACTTC.

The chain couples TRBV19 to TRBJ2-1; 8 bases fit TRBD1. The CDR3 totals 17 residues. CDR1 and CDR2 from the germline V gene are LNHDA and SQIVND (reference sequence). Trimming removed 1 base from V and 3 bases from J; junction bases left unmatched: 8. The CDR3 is CASSIVRTGTFYNEQFF. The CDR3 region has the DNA TGTGCCAGTAGTATAGTCCGGACAGGGACCTTCTACAATGAGCAGTTCTTC.

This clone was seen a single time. DNA for the CDR3: TGTGCCAGCAGTTACTCCGGCCAGGGGGTGTACGAGCAGTACTTC. The encoded protein is CASSYSGQGVYEQYF. The chain recombines TRBV6-5 with TRBJ2-7; TRBD1 matches 7 bases. There are 15 residues in the CDR3. Germline V gene lookup returns CDR1 MNHEY and CDR2 SVGAGI. V trimming: 0 bases; J trimming: 4 bases; junction bases outside the gene matches: 6.

CDR3 sequence (DNA): TGTGCCAGCAGTGGAGTGACAGGGGAGAACACTGAAGCTTTCTTT. Protein: CASSGVTGENTEAFF. The gene calls are TRBV2 and TRBJ1-1; 8 bases are shared with TRBD1. The junction had 5 bases not matched to a gene; V was cut back by 4 bases and J by 1 base. Germline CDR1 reads SNHLY; CDR2 reads FYNNEI. The CDR3 runs 15 residues.

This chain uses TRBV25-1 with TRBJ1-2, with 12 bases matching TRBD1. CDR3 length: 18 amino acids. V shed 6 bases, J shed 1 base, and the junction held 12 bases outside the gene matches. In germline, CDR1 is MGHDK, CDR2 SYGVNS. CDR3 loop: CASSPWGDRGLFNYGYTF. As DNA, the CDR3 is TGTGCCAGCAGCCCCTGGGGGGACAGGGGGCTATTTAACTATGGCTACACCTTC.

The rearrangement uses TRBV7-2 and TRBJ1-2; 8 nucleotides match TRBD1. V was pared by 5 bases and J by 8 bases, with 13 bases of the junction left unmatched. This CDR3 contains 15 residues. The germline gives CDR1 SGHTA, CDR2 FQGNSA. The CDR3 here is CASSLTGQAGQGYTF. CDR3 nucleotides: TGTGCCAGCAGCCTAACGGGACAGGCCGGTCAGGGCTACACCTTC.

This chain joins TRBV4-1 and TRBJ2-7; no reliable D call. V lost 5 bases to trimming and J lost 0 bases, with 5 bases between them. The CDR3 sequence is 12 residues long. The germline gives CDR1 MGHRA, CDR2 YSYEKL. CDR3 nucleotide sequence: TGCGCCAGCAGCGGAGTCTCCTACGAGCAGTACTTC. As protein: CASSGVSYEQYF.

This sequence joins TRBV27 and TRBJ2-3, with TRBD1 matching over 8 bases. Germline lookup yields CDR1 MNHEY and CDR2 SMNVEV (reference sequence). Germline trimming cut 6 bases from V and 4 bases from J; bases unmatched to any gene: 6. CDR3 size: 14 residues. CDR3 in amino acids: CASRTGGWADTQYF. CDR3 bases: TGTGCCAGCAGAACAGGGGGTTGGGCAGATACGCAGTATTTT.

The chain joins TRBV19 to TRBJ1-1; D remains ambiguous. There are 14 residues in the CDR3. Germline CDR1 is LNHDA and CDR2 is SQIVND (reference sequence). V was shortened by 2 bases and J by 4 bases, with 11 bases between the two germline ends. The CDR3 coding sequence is TGTGCCAGTAGTATACTGACCGACATCACTGAAGCTTTCTTT. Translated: CASSILTDITEAFF. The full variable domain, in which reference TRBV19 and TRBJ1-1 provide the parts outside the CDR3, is DGGITQSPKYLFRKEGQNVTLSCEQNLNHDAMYWYRQDPGQGLRLIYYSQIVNDFQKGDIAEGYSVSREKKESFPLTVTSAQKNPTAFYLCASSILTDITEAFFGQGTRLTVV.

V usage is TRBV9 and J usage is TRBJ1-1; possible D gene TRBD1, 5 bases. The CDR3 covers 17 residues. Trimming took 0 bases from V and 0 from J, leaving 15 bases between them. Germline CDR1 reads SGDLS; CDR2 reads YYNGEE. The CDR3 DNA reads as TGTGCCAGCAGCGTAGGCGGGGCCCACCCGATGAACACTGAAGCTTTCTTT. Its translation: CASSVGGAHPMNTEAFF.